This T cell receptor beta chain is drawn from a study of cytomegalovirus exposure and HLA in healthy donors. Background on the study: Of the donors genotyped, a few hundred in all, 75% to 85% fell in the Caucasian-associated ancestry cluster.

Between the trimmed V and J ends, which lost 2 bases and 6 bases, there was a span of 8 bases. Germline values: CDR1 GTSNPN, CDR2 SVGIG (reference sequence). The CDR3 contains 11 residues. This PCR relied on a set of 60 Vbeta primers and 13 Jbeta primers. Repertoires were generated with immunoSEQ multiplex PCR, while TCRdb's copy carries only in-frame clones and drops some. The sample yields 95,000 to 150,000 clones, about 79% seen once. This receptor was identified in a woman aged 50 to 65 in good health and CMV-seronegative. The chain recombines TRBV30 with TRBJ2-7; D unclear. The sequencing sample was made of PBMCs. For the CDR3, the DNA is TGTGCCTGGAGTTCCAGGATCGAGCAGTACTTC. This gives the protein CAWSSRIEQYF.